These 32 T cell receptor beta chains came from one sample sequenced in a study of cytomegalovirus exposure and HLA in healthy donors. PCR used 60 Vbeta primers and 13 Jbeta primers. Repertoires were generated with immunoSEQ multiplex PCR, while TCRdb's copy carries only in-frame clones and drops some. The data contain roughly 150,000 clones, roughly 80% of them singletons. Sequencing was done on a sample of PBMCs. The receptors originated from a man in his late teens or twenties in good health and CMV-seropositive.

The rearrangement joins TRBV7-3 to TRBJ2-7; weak D call: TRBD1 (6 bases). In germline, CDR1 is SGHTA, CDR2 FQGTGA. The CDR3 is made up of 15 amino acids. Deletions cut 6 bases from V and 7 bases from J, with 22 bases between. The CDR3 sequence is CASRYTGGSRGEQYF. CDR3 coding DNA: TGTGCCAGCAGATATACCGGTGGGAGTAGGGGGGAGCAGTACTTC.

This chain connects TRBV18 to TRBJ2-2, with TRBD1 matching over 9 bases. V lost 8 bases, J lost 4 bases, and 5 bases stayed unmatched. Germline lookup yields CDR1 KGHSH and CDR2 LQKENI. CDR3 length equals 14 residues. Here the CDR3 DNA reads TGTGCCAGCAAACAGGGGGCTGGCACCGGGGAGCTGTTTTTT. Protein: CASKQGAGTGELFF.

V and J are TRBV7-9 and TRBJ1-3, with 7 bases that match TRBD1. This CDR3 is 15 amino acids long. Germline lookup yields CDR1 SEHNR and CDR2 FQNEAQ (reference sequence). The trim removed 5 bases at V and 5 bases at J, leaving 9 bases unmatched. The CDR3 here is CASSITEGARNTIYF. The CDR3 bases are TGTGCCAGCAGCATCACGGAGGGGGCTCGAAACACCATATATTTT.

The V and J genes are TRBV29-1 and TRBJ2-2; the D is unclear. V gave up 7 bases and J gave up 3 bases, with 9 bases separating them. The CDR3 contains 12 residues. From germline, CDR1 is SQVTM and CDR2 ANQGSEA. DNA for the CDR3: TGCAGCGGAGGTTATTACACCGGGGAGCTGTTTTTT. This gives the protein CSGGYYTGELFF.

The rearrangement links TRBV29-1 to TRBJ2-2; 8 bases line up with TRBD2. This CDR3 contains 13 residues. The junction had 4 bases not matched to a gene; V was cut back by 6 bases and J by 4 bases. Germline CDR1 SQVTM, CDR2 ANQGSEA. This chain's CDR3 is CSVAGGGTGELFF. The CDR3 nucleotides are TGCAGCGTGGCGGGAGGCGGCACCGGGGAGCTGTTTTTT.

The DNA of the CDR3 is TGTGCCTGGAGAGGTCGGAGCTCCTACGAGCAGTACTTC. It codes for CAWRGRSSYEQYF. This chain joins TRBV30 and TRBJ2-7; D unclear. This CDR3 contains 13 residues. Germline CDR1 GTSNPN, CDR2 SVGIG (reference sequence). Trimming removed 3 bases from V and 0 bases from J, with 9 bases in between. Combining the CDR3 with reference TRBV30 and TRBJ2-7 gives the whole variable domain SQTIHQWPATLVQPVGSPLSLECTVEGTSNPNLYWYRQAAGRGLQLLFYSVGIGQISSEVPQNLSASRPQDRQFILSSKKLLLSDSGFYLCAWRGRSSYEQYFGPGTRLTVT.

The chain recombines TRBV25-1 with TRBJ2-7, with D possibly being TRBD2 (6 bases). This CDR3 region has 12 residues. Trimming stripped 10 bases from V and 1 base from J, with 11 bases between. The germline V gene encodes CDR1 MGHDK and CDR2 SYGVNS. The CDR3 loop reads CATHGSSYEQYF. For the CDR3, the DNA is TGTGCCACACACGGGAGTTCCTACGAGCAGTACTTC.

The chain uses TRBV7-2 and TRBJ2-7; no definite D call. The ends were cut back, 2 bases at V and 8 bases at J, with 16 bases in the middle. This CDR3 contains 14 residues. CDR1 and CDR2 (germline): SGHTA, FQGNSA. CDR3 nucleotide sequence: TGTGCCAGCAGCTTATGGTCAGATGATACGCAGCAGTACTTC. Protein sequence: CASSLWSDDTQQYF.

As to this clone: The junction departs from germline at one end; a sequencing error may be responsible. The chain carries TRBV19 and TRBJ1-3; weak D call: TRBD1 (6 bases). The germline V gene encodes CDR1 LNHDA and CDR2 SQIVND (reference sequence). The CDR3 extends over 15 amino acids. This CDR3 is CASSMGGATGNTIYF. The CDR3 DNA follows: TGTGCCAGTAGTATGGGGGGGGCGACTGGAAATACCATATATTTT.

The chain recombines TRBV6-1 with TRBJ1-1, with D possibly matching TRBD1 (5 bases). Deletions cut 10 bases from V and 5 bases from J, with 17 bases between. Germline V gives CDR1 MNHNS, CDR2 SASEGT. The CDR3 length is 13 residues. The CDR3 sequence: CATHQGQITEAFF. In nucleotides, the CDR3 is TGTGCCACGCACCAGGGTCAGATTACTGAAGCTTTCTTT.

The rearrangement joins TRBV6-5 to TRBJ2-1; the D is unclear. Per the germline V gene, CDR1 is MNHEY and CDR2 is SVGAGI. The CDR3 loop spans 11 amino acids. The V end lost 5 bases, the J end lost 7 bases, and 6 bases lay between the germline ends. CDR3 residues: CASSNSNEQFF. As DNA, the CDR3 is TGTGCCAGCAGTAATAGTAATGAGCAGTTCTTC.

The rearrangement uses TRBV5-1 and TRBJ1-1; D unclear. The CDR3 totals 16 residues. Germline-derived CDR1 and CDR2 are SGHRS and YFSETQ. V was trimmed by 0 bases and J by 0 bases, leaving 12 bases between them. CDR3 DNA sequence: TGCGCCAGCAGCTTGGCGGTTTTGGGCCTGAACACTGAAGCTTTCTTT. Translated: CASSLAVLGLNTEAFF.

The V call is TRBV10-1, the J call TRBJ2-2; TRBD1 agrees at 8 bases. Germline V gene lookup returns CDR1 WNHNN and CDR2 SYGVQD (reference sequence). The CDR3 extends over 15 amino acids. The V gene end was trimmed by 4 bases and the J gene end by 4 bases; junction bases not matched to a gene: 5. The CDR3 DNA is TGCGCCAGCAGTGCCCTAGGGACAGGCACCGGGGAGCTGTTTTTT. Its translation is CASSALGTGTGELFF.

The chain recombines TRBV4-1 with TRBJ1-1; 8 bases are a match to TRBD1. Germline V gives CDR1 MGHRA, CDR2 YSYEKL. The CDR3 runs 15 residues. Germline trimming cut 1 base from V and 5 bases from J; bases unmatched to any gene: 6. In DNA form, the CDR3 reads TGCGCCAGCAGCCAAGTTGACAGGGGAAAGACTGAAGCTTTCTTT. It encodes CASSQVDRGKTEAFF.

V and J are TRBV15 and TRBJ2-7; D not certain. Germline V lookup: CDR1 LNHNV, CDR2 YYDKDF (reference sequence). Trimming shortened V by 3 bases and J by 2 bases, and 11 bases separated the two germline ends. There are 14 residues in the CDR3. Here the CDR3 reads CATSSGGLAYEQYF. DNA for the CDR3: TGTGCCACCAGCAGCGGTGGTCTAGCCTACGAGCAGTACTTC.

This chain connects TRBV4-1 to TRBJ2-5; tentatively, D is TRBD2 (5 bases). The CDR3 covers 13 residues. Deletions cut 4 bases from V and 3 bases from J, with 9 bases between. The germline V gene has CDR1 MGHRA and CDR2 YSYEKL. The CDR3 sequence: CASSPDGEETQYF. For the CDR3, the DNA is TGCGCCAGCAGCCCCGACGGGGAAGAGACCCAGTACTTC.

The chain uses TRBV13 and TRBJ2-1; weak D call: TRBD2 (5 bases). The CDR3 has 15 amino acids. Germline CDR1 and CDR2: PRHDT and FYEKMQ (reference sequence). Trimming stripped 2 bases from V and 5 bases from J, with 13 bases between. CDR3 bases: TGTGCCAGCAGCTTAATCGCGGGTGATCACAATGAGCAGTTCTTC. Translation: CASSLIAGDHNEQFF.

The chain couples TRBV7-9 to TRBJ2-7; 7 nucleotides agree with TRBD2. J was trimmed by 6 bases and V by 4 bases; bases with no gene match: 6. CDR1 and CDR2 (germline): SEHNR, FQNEAQ (reference sequence). CDR3 length: 13 amino acids. CDR3 bases: TGTGCCAGCAGCTCCCTTTGGGGGGGCGAGCAGTACTTC. The encoded protein is CASSSLWGGEQYF.

This chain links TRBV5-1 with TRBJ2-5; D gene ambiguous. V lost 0 bases and J 6 bases, leaving 9 bases between the germline ends. The germline V gene encodes CDR1 SGHRS and CDR2 YFSETQ. This CDR3 spans 13 amino acids. This chain's CDR3 is CASSLAEAQTQYF. In DNA form, the CDR3 reads TGCGCCAGCAGCTTGGCCGAGGCCCAGACCCAGTACTTC.

The chain employs TRBV6-5 and TRBJ2-1; 8 positions match TRBD1. Trimming at V came to 5 bases and at J to 2 bases, leaving 2 bases not matched to a gene. Germline V gives CDR1 MNHEY, CDR2 SVGAGI. CDR3 size: 14 residues. CDR3 DNA sequence: TGTGCCAGCAGTCGACAGGGGCCCTACAATGAGCAGTTCTTC. This encodes CASSRQGPYNEQFF.

This clone appeared once. This chain joins TRBV4-3 and TRBJ2-3; the match to TRBD1 covers 8 bases. The CDR3 loop spans 16 amino acids. CDR1 and CDR2 (germline): LGHNA, YSLEER. V dropped 1 base and J dropped 6; count of bases not matched to a gene: 9. The CDR3 DNA is TGCGCCAGCAGCCAAGCGCCCCAGGGGGCTGGGGATACGCAGTATTTT. It is translated as CASSQAPQGAGDTQYF.

The chain couples TRBV6-1 to TRBJ1-1, with D perhaps matching TRBD1 (5 bases). The CDR3 runs 14 residues. Germline CDR1 reads MNHNS; CDR2 reads SASEGT. The germline V and J ends were trimmed by 6 bases and 4 bases, with 15 bases remaining between them. This chain's CDR3 is CASRVLTGGTEAFF. For the CDR3, the DNA is TGTGCCAGCAGGGTGTTGACGGGGGGCACTGAAGCTTTCTTT.

This clone occurred a few times. The chain links TRBV5-6 to TRBJ1-5, with D maybe TRBD1 (5 bases). The CDR3 is 15 amino acids. CDR1 SGHDT and CDR2 YYEEEE come from the germline V gene. Trimming cost V 3 bases and J 1 base, with 11 bases left between them. DNA of the CDR3: TGTGCCAGCAGCTCCGCGGGGGGGAGCAATCAGCCCCAGCATTTT. Its translation: CASSSAGGSNQPQHF.

This clone was counted a single time. The rearrangement joins TRBV19 to TRBJ2-3; D might be TRBD2 (5 bases). Germline assignment: CDR1 LNHDA and CDR2 SQIVND (reference sequence). The CDR3 consists of 15 residues. V gave up 6 bases and J gave up 6 bases, with 19 bases separating them. The CDR3 region is CASRSRRERLDTQYF. CDR3 nucleotides: TGTGCCAGTAGGTCCAGACGGGAAAGGCTGGATACGCAGTATTTT. The full variable domain, in which reference TRBV19 and TRBJ2-3 provide the parts outside the CDR3, is DGGITQSPKYLFRKEGQNVTLSCEQNLNHDAMYWYRQDPGQGLRLIYYSQIVNDFQKGDIAEGYSVSREKKESFPLTVTSAQKNPTAFYLCASRSRRERLDTQYFGPGTRLTVL.

The chain employs TRBV2 and TRBJ1-5, with TRBD1 matching over 7 bases. The CDR3 has 17 residues. V shed 6 bases, J shed 5 bases, and the junction held 16 bases outside the gene matches. CDR1 is SNHLY, CDR2 FYNNEI, per germline. The chain's CDR3 is CASSDLYRGSFDQPQHF. The CDR3 DNA sequence: TGTGCCAGCAGCGATCTATACAGGGGAAGTTTCGATCAGCCCCAGCATTTT.

The chain links TRBV13 to TRBJ2-1, with TRBD2 matching 8 bases. Germline values: CDR1 PRHDT, CDR2 FYEKMQ (reference sequence). Germline trimming cut 1 base from V and 6 bases from J; bases unmatched to any gene: 2. This CDR3 has 14 amino acids. Here the CDR3 DNA reads TGTGCCAGCAGCTTAGCGGGAGGGGTCAATGAGCAGTTCTTC. Amino acid sequence: CASSLAGGVNEQFF.

V and J are TRBV19 and TRBJ2-7, with 7 bases lining up with TRBD2. The germline gives CDR1 LNHDA, CDR2 SQIVND (reference sequence). J gave up 2 bases and V 3 bases, and 7 bases lay outside the gene matches. The CDR3 has 15 residues. This CDR3 reads CASSIWASGTYEQYF. For the CDR3, the DNA is TGTGCCAGTAGTATTTGGGCTAGCGGTACCTACGAGCAGTACTTC.

The chain combines TRBV2 with TRBJ1-2, with TRBD1 identical over 7 bases. The CDR3 totals 12 residues. Losses at the gene ends were 3 bases for V and 5 bases for J; bases not matched to a gene: 0. Germline V CDR1 and CDR2: SNHLY, FYNNEI. CDR3 protein: CASSDRGYGYTF. The CDR3 DNA reads TGTGCCAGCAGTGACAGGGGGTATGGCTACACCTTC.

The chain combines TRBV14 with TRBJ2-1; possible D gene TRBD2, 6 bases. Germline V gene sequence: CDR1 SGHDN, CDR2 FVKESK. This CDR3 is 16 amino acids long. V was clipped by 0 bases and J by 0 bases, with 9 bases between them. This CDR3 reads CASSQDGGSSYNEQFF. Here the CDR3 DNA reads TGTGCCAGCAGCCAAGATGGGGGGAGCTCCTACAATGAGCAGTTCTTC.

The chain carries TRBV27 and TRBJ2-3; 8 nucleotides agree with TRBD2. This CDR3 region has 17 residues. V shed 7 bases and J 1 base; nucleotides not matched to a gene: 13. The germline gives CDR1 MNHEY, CDR2 SMNVEV (reference sequence). The CDR3: CASTGGVGDVGTDTQYF. The CDR3 nucleotides are TGTGCCAGCACGGGGGGGGTAGGCGACGTGGGCACAGATACGCAGTATTTT.

V usage is TRBV5-1 and J usage is TRBJ2-6; D is unresolved. Looked up from germline, CDR1 is SGHRS and CDR2 is YFSETQ. V shed 0 bases and J shed 3 bases, with 10 bases lying between them. The CDR3 totals 16 residues. The DNA of the CDR3 is TGCGCCAGCAGCTTGGACAGTTCCATTGGGGCCAACGTCCTGACTTTC. Residues: CASSLDSSIGANVLTF.

In regard to this clone: One end of the junction fails to match germline, which may point to a read error. The chain is built from TRBV2 and TRBJ1-2; 8 nucleotides line up with TRBD1. This CDR3 spans 12 amino acids. Per germline, CDR1 SNHLY and CDR2 FYNNEI. The CDR3 nucleotides are TGTGCCAGCAGTGAAGGACAGGGGCGCGCCTTCTTC. Its translation is CASSEGQGRAFF.